This T cell receptor beta chain came from a study of blood T cell repertoires in COVID-19. CDR3 length: 15 amino acids. The V gene lost 3 bases and the J gene lost 7 bases, with 18 bases spanning the gap. The germline V gene has CDR1 ENHRY and CDR2 SYGVKD. The count of this clone is one. Assay used: immunoSEQ multiplex PCR; TCRdb lists only in-frame clones, some missing. The table lists 9,500 to 10,000 clones, roughly three quarters of them singletons, with roughly 24% in the top ten. The chain has TRBV10-3 and TRBJ1-2; possibly TRBD1 for D (5 bases). Source material: peripheral blood. The TCR sequence derives from a man aged 55 to 70 with active COVID-19. The CDR3 sequence: CAISDLDRASSGYTF. CDR3 nucleotide sequence: TGTGCCATCAGTGACCTAGACAGAGCTTCGTCTGGCTACACCTTC.